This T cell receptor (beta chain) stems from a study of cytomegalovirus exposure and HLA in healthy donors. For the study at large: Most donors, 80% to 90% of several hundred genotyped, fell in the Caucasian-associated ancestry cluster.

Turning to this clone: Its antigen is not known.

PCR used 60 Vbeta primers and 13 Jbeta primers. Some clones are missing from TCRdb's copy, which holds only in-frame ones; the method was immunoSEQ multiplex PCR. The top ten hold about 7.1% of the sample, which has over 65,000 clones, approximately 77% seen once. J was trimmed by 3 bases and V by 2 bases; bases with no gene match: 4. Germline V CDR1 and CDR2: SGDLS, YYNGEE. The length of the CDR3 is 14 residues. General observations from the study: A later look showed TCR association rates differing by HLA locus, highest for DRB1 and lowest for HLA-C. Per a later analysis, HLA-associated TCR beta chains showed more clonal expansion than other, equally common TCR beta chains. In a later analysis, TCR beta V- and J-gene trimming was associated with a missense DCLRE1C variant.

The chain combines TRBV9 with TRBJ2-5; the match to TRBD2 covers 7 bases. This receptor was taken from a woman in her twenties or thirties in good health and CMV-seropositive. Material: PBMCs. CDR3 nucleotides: TGTGCCAGCAGCGTGGGGGGACTAAAAGAGACCCAGTACTTC. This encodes CASSVGGLKETQYF.